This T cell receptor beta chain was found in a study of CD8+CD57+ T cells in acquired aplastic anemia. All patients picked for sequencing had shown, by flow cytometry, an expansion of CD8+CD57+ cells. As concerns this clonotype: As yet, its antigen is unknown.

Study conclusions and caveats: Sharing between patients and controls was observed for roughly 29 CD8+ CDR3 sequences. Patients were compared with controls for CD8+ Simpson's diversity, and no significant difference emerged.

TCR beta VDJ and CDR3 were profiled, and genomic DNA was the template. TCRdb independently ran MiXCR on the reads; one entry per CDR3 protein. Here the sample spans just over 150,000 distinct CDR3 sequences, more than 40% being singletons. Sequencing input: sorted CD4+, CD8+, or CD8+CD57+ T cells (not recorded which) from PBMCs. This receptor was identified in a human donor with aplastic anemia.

CDR3 sequence reads: CSVGPGQGASYEQYF. The CDR3, as DNA: TGCAGCGTTGGACCGGGACAGGGGGCCTCCTACGAGCAGTACTTC. The genes are TRBV29-1 and TRBJ2-7; TRBD1 matches at 12 bases. The CDR3 length is 15 residues. Germline CDR1 SQVTM, CDR2 ANQGSEA. The V gene end was trimmed by 4 bases and the J gene end by 0 bases; junction bases not matched to a gene: 4.